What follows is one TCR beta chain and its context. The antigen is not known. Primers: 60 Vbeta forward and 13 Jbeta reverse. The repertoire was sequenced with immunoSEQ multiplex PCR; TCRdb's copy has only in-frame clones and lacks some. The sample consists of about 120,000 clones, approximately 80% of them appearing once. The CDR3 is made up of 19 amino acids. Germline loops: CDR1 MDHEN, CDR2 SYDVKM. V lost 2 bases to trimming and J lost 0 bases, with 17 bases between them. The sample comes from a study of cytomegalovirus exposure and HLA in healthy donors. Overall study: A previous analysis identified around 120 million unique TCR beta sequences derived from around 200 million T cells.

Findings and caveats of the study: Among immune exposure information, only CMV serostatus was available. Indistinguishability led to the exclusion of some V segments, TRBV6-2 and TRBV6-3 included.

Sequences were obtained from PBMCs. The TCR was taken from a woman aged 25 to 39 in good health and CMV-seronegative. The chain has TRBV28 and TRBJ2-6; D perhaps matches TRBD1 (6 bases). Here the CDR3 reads CASSLGRGRGSSGANVLTF. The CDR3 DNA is TGTGCCAGCAGTTTAGGGCGAGGCAGGGGAAGCTCTGGGGCCAACGTCCTGACTTTC.